Described below is a single TCR beta chain sequence and its context. Its antigen is still unknown. Germline V gene data show CDR1 as SEHNR and CDR2 as FQNEAQ (reference sequence). The CDR3 covers 16 residues. J gave up 1 base and V 4 bases, and 7 bases lay outside the gene matches. This sample was taken from a study of shared clonotypes between healthy human individuals. General observations from the study: The authors expected sequencing depth to affect clonotype sharing among donors. Limited genetic and exposure-history diversity came from having few donors.

Every immunoSEQ plate was one replicate of a subset's evenly spread DNA. Generated by immunoSEQ multiplex PCR, the TCRdb table keeps only in-frame clones and is missing some. Of about 460,000 clones in the sample, 60% to 80% were seen once. All donors were Caucasian adults living in Nashville, Tennessee. The chain is built from TRBV7-9 and TRBJ2-1; 7 bases match TRBD2. This sequence was found in a woman in her 40s in good health. Some clones in this sample may be carry-over from other donors' samples. Input material: PBMCs. The CDR3, as DNA: TGTGCCAGCAGCTGGACTAGTCAACGTTCCTACAATGAGCAGTTCTTC. Protein product: CASSWTSQRSYNEQFF.